This TCR beta chain was observed in a study of graft-versus-host responses after intestinal transplantation. Across the whole study: Every recipient underwent anti-thymocyte globulin induction, then tacrolimus and steroids for about three years. General study findings and limits: Levels of circulating GvH clones at their peak were associated with early post-transplant HvG declines. High graft-versus-host to host-versus-graft clonal ratios were found in allografts of patients who had graft-donor T cell macrochimerism.

Profiling relied on immunoSEQ multiplex PCR, and the TCRdb table lists in-frame clones only, not all of them. The sample contains tens of thousands of clones, about 90% of which appear only once. With regard to this clone: Its antigen is not identified.

This specimen consisted of unstimulated CD8+ T cells sorted from spleen or lymph node cells, obtained before intestinal transplant. The receptor comes from a human donor who received an intestinal transplant.

CDR3 amino acids: CASAPGLAYEQYF. DNA of the CDR3: TGTGCCAGCGCCCCCGGACTGGCCTACGAGCAGTACTTC. This chain uses TRBV19 with TRBJ2-7; a weak D match, TRBD2 (5 bases). Germline CDR1 reads LNHDA; CDR2 reads SQIVND (reference sequence). The V end lost 9 bases, the J end lost 2 bases, and 14 bases lay between the germline ends. CDR3 length equals 13 residues.